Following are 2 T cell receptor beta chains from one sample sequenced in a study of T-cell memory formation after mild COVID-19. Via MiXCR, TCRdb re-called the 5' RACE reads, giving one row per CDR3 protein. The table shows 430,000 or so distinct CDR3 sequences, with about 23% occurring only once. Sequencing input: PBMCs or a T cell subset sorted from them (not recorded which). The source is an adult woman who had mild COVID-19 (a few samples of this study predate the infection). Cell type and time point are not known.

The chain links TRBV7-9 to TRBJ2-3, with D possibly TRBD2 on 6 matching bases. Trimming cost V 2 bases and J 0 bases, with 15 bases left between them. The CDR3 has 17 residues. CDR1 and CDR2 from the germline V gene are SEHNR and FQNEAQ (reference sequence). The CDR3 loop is CASSLIGGAGSTDTQYF. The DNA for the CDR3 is TGTGCCAGCAGCTTAATCGGTGGGGCGGGAAGCACAGATACGCAGTATTTT.

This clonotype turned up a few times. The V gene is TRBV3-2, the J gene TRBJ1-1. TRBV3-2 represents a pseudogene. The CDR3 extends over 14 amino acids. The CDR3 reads CASPHTRKLGEAFF. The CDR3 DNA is TGTGCCAGCCCCCATACGAGGAAATTAGGTGAAGCTTTCTTT.